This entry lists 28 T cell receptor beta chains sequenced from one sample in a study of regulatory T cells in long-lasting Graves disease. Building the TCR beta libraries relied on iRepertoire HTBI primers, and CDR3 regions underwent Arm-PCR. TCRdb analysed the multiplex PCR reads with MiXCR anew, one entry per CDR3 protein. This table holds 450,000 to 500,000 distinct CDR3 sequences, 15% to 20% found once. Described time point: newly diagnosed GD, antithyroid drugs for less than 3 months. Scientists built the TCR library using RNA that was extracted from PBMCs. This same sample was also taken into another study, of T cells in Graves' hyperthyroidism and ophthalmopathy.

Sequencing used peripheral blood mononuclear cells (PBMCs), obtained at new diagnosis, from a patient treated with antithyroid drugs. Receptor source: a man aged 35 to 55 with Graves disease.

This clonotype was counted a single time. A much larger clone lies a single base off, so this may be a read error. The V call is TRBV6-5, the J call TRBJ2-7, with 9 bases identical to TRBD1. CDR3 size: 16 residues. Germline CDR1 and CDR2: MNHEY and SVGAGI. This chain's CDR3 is CAGSYSNPDRGHEQYF. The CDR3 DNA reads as TGTGCCGGCAGTTACTCGAATCCGGACAGGGGCCACGAGCAGTACTTC.

The CDR3 loop is CAWSESGTGAYNEQFF. CDR3 nucleotides: TGTGCCTGGAGTGAATCTGGGACAGGGGCCTACAATGAGCAGTTCTTC. V and J are TRBV30 and TRBJ2-1, with TRBD1 matching over 10 bases. Unmatched junction bases numbered 5, after V lost 1 base and J lost 2 bases. The CDR3 length is 16 residues. The germline CDR1 and CDR2 sequences are GTSNPN and SVGIG (reference sequence). Based on the CDR3 plus reference TRBV30 and TRBJ2-1, the full variable domain is SQTIHQWPATLVQPVGSPLSLECTVEGTSNPNLYWYRQAAGRGLQLLFYSVGIGQISSEVPQNLSASRPQDRQFILSSKKLLLSDSGFYLCAWSESGTGAYNEQFFGPGTRLTVL.

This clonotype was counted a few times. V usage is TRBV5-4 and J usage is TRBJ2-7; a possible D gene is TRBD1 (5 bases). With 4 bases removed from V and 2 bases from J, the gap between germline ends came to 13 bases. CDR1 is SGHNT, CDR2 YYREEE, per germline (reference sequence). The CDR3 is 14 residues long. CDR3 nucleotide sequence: TGTGCCAGCAGCCCCAAAGACAGAGCCTACGAGCAGTACTTC. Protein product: CASSPKDRAYEQYF. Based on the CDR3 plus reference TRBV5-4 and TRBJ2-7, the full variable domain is ETGVTQSPTHLIKTRGQQVTLRCSSQSGHNTVSWYQQALGQGPQFIFQYYREEENGRGNFPPRFSGLQFPNYSSELNVNALELDDSALYLCASSPKDRAYEQYFGPGTRLTVT.

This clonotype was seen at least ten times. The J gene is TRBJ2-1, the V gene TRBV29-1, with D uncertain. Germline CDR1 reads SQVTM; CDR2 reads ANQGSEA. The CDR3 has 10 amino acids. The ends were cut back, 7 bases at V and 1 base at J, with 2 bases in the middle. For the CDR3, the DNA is TGCAGCGGATCCTACAATGAGCAGTTCTTC. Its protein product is CSGSYNEQFF.

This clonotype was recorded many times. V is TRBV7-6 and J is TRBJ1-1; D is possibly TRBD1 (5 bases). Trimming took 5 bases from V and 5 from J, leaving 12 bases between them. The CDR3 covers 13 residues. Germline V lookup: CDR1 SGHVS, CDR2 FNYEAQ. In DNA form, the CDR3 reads TGTGCCAGCAGCCCAAAGGGGAGAACTGAAGCTTTCTTT. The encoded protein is CASSPKGRTEAFF. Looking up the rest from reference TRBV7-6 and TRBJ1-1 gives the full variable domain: GAGVSQSPRYKVTKRGQDVALRCDPISGHVSLYWYRQALGQGPEFLTYFNYEAQQDKSGLPNDRFSAERPEGSISTLTIQRTEQRDSAMYRCASSPKGRTEAFFGQGTRLTVV.

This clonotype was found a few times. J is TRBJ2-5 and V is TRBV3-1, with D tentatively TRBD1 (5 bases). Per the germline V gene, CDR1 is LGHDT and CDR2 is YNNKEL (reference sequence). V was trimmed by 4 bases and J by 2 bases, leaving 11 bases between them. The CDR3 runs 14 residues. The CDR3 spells CASSPRTLQETQYF. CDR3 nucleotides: TGTGCCAGCAGCCCCCGGACACTACAAGAGACCCAGTACTTC.

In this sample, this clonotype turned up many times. The DNA for the CDR3 is TGCGCCAGCAGCGGCCTCCTGACTAGCGGGGGCGGCACCGGGGAGCTGTTTTTT. Residues: CASSGLLTSGGGTGELFF. J is TRBJ2-2 and V is TRBV5-1; TRBD2 matches at 12 bases. Germline V gene lookup returns CDR1 SGHRS and CDR2 YFSETQ. The CDR3 extends over 18 amino acids. Trimming removed 4 bases from V and 4 bases from J; junction bases left unmatched: 11.

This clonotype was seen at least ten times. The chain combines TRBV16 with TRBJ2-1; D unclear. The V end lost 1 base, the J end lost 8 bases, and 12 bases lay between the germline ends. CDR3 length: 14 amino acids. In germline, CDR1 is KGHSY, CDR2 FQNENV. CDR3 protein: CASSQLANGDEQFF. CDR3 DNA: TGTGCCAGCAGCCAATTGGCGAATGGCGATGAGCAGTTCTTC. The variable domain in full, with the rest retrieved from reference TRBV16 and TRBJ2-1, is GEEVAQTPKHLVRGEGQKAKLYCAPIKGHSYVFWYQQVLKNEFKFLISFQNENVFDETGMPKERFSAKCLPNSPCSLEIQATKLEDSAVYFCASSQLANGDEQFFGPGTRLTVL.

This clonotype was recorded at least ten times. CDR3 residues: CASSPNRWSNEQYF. Written as DNA, the CDR3 is TGTGCCAGCTCACCAAACAGGTGGAGTAACGAGCAGTACTTC. The chain combines TRBV18 with TRBJ2-7; maybe TRBD1 (5 bases). The CDR3 length is 14 residues. CDR1 is KGHSH, CDR2 LQKENI, per germline. V lost 2 bases to trimming and J lost 5 bases, with 13 bases between them. Using reference TRBV18 and TRBJ2-7 for the parts outside the CDR3, the full variable domain is NAGVMQNPRHLVRRRGQEARLRCSPMKGHSHVYWYRQLPEEGLKFMVYLQKENIIDESGMPKERFSAEFPKEGPSILRIQQVVRGDSAAYFCASSPNRWSNEQYFGPGTRLTVT.

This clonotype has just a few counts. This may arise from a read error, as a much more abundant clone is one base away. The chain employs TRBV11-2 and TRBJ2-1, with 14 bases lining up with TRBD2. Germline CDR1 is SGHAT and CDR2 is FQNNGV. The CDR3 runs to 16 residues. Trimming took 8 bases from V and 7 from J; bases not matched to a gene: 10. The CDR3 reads CASAGLAGGEWNEQFF. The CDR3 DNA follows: TGTGCCAGCGCCGGACTAGCGGGAGGAGAATGGAATGAGCAGTTCTTC.

The CDR3 bases are TGTGCCAGCGCCCTCGGACCGCCGAATGAGCAGTTCTTC. Its translation: CASALGPPNEQFF. The chain employs TRBV6-2 or TRBV6-3 and TRBJ2-1, with unresolved D. V lost 8 bases and J 7 bases, leaving 15 bases between the germline ends. CDR1 is MNHEY and CDR2 is SVGEGT in the germline V gene. This CDR3 comprises 13 residues.

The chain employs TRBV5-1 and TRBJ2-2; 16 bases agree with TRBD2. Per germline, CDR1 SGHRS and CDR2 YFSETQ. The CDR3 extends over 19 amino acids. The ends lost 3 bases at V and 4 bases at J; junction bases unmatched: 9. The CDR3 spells CASSSTGLAGGPGTGELFF. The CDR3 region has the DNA TGCGCCAGCAGCTCTACGGGACTAGCGGGAGGGCCGGGCACCGGGGAGCTGTTTTTT.

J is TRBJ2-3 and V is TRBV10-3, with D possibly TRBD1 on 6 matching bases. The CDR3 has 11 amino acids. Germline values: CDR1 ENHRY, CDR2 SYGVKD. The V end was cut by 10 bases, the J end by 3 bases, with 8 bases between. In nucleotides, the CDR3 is TGTGCCACCGGGACAACAGATACGCAGTATTTT. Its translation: CATGTTDTQYF.

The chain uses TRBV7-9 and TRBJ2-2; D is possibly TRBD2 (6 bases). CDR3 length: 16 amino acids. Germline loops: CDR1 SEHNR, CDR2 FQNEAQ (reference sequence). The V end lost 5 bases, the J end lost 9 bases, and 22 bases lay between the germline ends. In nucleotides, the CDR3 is TGTGCCAGCAGCCAGGAGGGAACCGCACGGCACAGGGAGCTGTTTTTT. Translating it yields CASSQEGTARHRELFF.

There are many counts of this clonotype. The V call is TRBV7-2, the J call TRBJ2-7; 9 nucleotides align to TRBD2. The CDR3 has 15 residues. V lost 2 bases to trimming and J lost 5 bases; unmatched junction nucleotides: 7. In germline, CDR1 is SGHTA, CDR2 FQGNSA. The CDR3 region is CASSLLAGGPHEQYF. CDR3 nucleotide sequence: TGTGCCAGCAGCTTACTGGCGGGAGGGCCCCACGAGCAGTACTTC.

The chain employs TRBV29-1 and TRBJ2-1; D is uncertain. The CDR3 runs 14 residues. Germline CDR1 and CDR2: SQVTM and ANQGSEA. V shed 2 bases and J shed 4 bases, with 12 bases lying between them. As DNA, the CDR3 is TGCAGCGTTGAAAGATCATTCATGTACAATGAGCAGTTCTTC. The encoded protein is CSVERSFMYNEQFF.

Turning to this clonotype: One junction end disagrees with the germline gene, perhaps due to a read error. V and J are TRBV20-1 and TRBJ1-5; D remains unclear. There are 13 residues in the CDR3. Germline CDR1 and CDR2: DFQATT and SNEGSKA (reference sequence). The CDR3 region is CSARGSSDQPQHF. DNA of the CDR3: TGCAGTGCCAGAGGTAGTAGCGATCAGCCCCAGCATTTT.

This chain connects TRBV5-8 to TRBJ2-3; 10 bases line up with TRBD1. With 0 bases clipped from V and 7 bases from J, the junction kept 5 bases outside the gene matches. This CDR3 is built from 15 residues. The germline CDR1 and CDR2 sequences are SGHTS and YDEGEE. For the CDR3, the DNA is TGTGCCAGCAGCTTGGGACAGGGGGCGCGTAATACGCAGTATTTT. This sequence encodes CASSLGQGARNTQYF.

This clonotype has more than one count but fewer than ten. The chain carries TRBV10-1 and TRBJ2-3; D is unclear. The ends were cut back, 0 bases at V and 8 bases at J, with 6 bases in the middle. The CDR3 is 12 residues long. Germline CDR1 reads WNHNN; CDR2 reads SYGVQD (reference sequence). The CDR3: CASSESILTQYF. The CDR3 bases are TGCGCCAGCAGTGAGTCTATCCTTACGCAGTATTTT.

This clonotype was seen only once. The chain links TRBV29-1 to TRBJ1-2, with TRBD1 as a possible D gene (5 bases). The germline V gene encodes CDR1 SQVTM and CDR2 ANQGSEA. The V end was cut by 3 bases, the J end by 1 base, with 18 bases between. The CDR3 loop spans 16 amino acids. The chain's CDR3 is CSVDFSGHFLNYGYTF. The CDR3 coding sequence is TGCAGCGTTGACTTTTCAGGGCATTTTCTTAACTATGGCTACACCTTC.

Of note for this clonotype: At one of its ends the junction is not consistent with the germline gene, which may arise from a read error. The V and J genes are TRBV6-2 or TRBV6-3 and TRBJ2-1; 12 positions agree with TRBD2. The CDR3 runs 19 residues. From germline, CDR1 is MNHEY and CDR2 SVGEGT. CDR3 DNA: TGTGCCAGCAGTCCCCTGACTAGCGGGAGATCGGGTGTCTACAATGAGCGGTTCTTC. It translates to CASSPLTSGRSGVYNERFF.

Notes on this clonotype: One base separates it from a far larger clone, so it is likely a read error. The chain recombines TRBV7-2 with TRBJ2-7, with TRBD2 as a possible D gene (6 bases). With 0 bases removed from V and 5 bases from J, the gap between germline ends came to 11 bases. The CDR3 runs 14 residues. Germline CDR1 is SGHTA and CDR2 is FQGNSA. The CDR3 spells CASSLAGGFNEQYF. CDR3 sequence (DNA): TGTGCCAGCAGCTTAGCGGGGGGTTTTAACGAGCAGTACTTC.

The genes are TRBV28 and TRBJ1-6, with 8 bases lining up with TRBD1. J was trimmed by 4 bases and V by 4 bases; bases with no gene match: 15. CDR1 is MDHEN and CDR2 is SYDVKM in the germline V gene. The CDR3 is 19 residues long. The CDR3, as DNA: TGTGCCAGCAGTTCTGGACAGGGTATTCATCTCGGTTATAATTCACCCCTCCACTTT. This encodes CASSSGQGIHLGYNSPLHF.

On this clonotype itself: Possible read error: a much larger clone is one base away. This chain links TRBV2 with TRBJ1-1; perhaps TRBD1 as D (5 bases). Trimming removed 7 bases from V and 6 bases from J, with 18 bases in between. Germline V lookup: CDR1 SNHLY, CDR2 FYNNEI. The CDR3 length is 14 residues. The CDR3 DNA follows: TGTGCCAGCAAGCCGGGGCGGGACGGCGCTGAAGCTTTCTTT. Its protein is CASKPGRDGAEAFF.

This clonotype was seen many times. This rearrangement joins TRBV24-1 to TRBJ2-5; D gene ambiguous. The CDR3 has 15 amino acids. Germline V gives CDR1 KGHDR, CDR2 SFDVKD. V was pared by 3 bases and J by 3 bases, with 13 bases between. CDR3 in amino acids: CATSDRSVAEETQYF. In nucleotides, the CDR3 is TGTGCCACCAGTGATCGAAGCGTCGCCGAAGAGACCCAGTACTTC.

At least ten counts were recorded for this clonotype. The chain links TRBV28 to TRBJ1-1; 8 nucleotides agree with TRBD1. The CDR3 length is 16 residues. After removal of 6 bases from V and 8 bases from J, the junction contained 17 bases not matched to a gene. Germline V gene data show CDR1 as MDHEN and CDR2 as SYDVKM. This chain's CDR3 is CASRHSRQGRGMEAFF. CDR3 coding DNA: TGTGCCAGCAGACACTCCCGACAGGGGCGCGGTATGGAAGCTTTCTTT.

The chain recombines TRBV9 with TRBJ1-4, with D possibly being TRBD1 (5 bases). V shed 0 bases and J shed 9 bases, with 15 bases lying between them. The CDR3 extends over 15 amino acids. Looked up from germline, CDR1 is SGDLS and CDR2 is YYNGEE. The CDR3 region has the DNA TGTGCCAGCAGCGTAGATGAGAGGGGTTCGCAAAAACTGTTTTTT. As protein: CASSVDERGSQKLFF.

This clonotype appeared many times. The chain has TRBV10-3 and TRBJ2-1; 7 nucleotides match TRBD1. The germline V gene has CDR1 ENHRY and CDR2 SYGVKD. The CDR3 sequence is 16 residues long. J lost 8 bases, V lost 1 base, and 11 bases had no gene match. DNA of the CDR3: TGTGCCATCAGTGAGTTCGACAGGGCGGGTGGAGATGAGCAGTTCTTC. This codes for CAISEFDRAGGDEQFF.